This entry describes one T cell receptor beta chain. The germline CDR1 and CDR2 sequences are MNHNY and SVGAGI (reference sequence). CDR3 length: 11 residues. V gave up 6 bases and J gave up 6 bases, with 8 bases separating them. The data are from a study of T cell changes during pregnancy in multiple sclerosis. Libraries were prepared by immunoSEQ multiplex PCR; TCRdb keeps only in-frame clonotypes and omits some of them. This table holds approximately 120,000 clones, around 95% found once. This sequence was found in a female donor with multiple sclerosis, enrolled in a pregnancy study. The input for sequencing was peripheral blood, taken after pregnancy. The rearrangement uses TRBV6-6 and TRBJ1-1; D gene uncertain. The CDR3 nucleotides are TGTGCCAGCAGCGAGGGCGCTGAAGCTTTCTTT. Its protein product is CASSEGAEAFF.